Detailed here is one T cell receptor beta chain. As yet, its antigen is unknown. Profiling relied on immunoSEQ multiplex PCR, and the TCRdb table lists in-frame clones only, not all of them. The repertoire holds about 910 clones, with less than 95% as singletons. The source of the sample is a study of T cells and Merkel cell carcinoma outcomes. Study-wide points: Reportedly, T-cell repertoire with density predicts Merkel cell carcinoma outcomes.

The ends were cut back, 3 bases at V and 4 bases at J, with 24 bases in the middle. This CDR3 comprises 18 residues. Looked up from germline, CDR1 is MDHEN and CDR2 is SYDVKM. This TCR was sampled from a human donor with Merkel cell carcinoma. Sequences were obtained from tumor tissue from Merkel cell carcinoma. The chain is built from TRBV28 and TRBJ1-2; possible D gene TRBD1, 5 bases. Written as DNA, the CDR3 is TGTGCCAGCAGTTTCCGACAGACTAAGTTGAGGTGGGGCTATGGCTACACCTTC. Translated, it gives CASSFRQTKLRWGYGYTF.